The 27 T cell receptor beta chains below all came from one sample that was sequenced in a study of long-term antiretroviral therapy in people with HIV. Runs used v3.0 of the immunoSEQ assay and were done at survey level. Data came from immunoSEQ multiplex PCR; TCRdb stores just in-frame clones and leaves some out. The table lists about 14,000 clones, 77% of them singletons. The sample here was unsorted PBMCs, taken 1.3 years before starting antiretroviral therapy. The receptor set was obtained from a man aged 35 to 55 with HIV.

The chain employs TRBV5-1 and TRBJ2-2; a possible D gene is TRBD2 (5 bases). Trimming removed 0 bases at V and 5 bases at J, with 17 bases between. Germline lookup yields CDR1 SGHRS and CDR2 YFSETQ. This CDR3 region has 17 residues. The CDR3 nucleotides are TGCGCCAGCAGCTTGGATGGCAGAGCGGAAACTACCGGGGAGCTGTTTTTT. Its protein product is CASSLDGRAETTGELFF. The full variable domain, rest sourced from reference TRBV5-1 and TRBJ2-2, is KAGVTQTPRYLIKTRGQQVTLSCSPISGHRSVSWYQQTPGQGLQFLFEYFSETQRNKGNFPGRFSGRQFSNSRSEMNVSTLELGDSALYLCASSLDGRAETTGELFFGEGSRLTVL.

This clone was detected only a few times. The chain combines TRBV2 with TRBJ2-7; D not resolved. V was pared by 6 bases and J by 4 bases, with 7 bases between. CDR3 length: 11 amino acids. CDR1 is SNHLY, CDR2 FYNNEI, per germline. The DNA for the CDR3 is TGTGCCAGCAGAGTAGTTTACGAGCAGTACTTC. It is translated as CASRVVYEQYF.

V and J are TRBV19 and TRBJ2-2; D is unclear. Germline V lookup: CDR1 LNHDA, CDR2 SQIVND (reference sequence). The CDR3 runs 16 residues. The germline V and J ends were trimmed by 3 bases and 0 bases, with 11 bases remaining between them. The CDR3 here is CASSMPVGSNTGELFF. The CDR3 coding sequence is TGTGCCAGTAGTATGCCCGTGGGGTCGAACACCGGGGAGCTGTTTTTT. Filled out from reference TRBV19 and TRBJ2-2, the complete variable domain reads DGGITQSPKYLFRKEGQNVTLSCEQNLNHDAMYWYRQDPGQGLRLIYYSQIVNDFQKGDIAEGYSVSREKKESFPLTVTSAQKNPTAFYLCASSMPVGSNTGELFFGEGSRLTVL.

This chain joins TRBV5-1 and TRBJ1-1; D gene ambiguous. CDR1 SGHRS and CDR2 YFSETQ come from the germline V gene. The ends were cut back, 3 bases at V and 8 bases at J, with 11 bases in the middle. CDR3 length: 12 residues. CDR3 nucleotides: TGCGCCAGCAGCTCCTCCCGGTACGAAGCTTTCTTT. The encoded protein is CASSSSRYEAFF.

The chain carries TRBV5-4 and TRBJ1-1; D possibly corresponds to TRBD1 (5 bases). Between the trimmed V and J ends, which lost 0 bases and 1 base, there was a span of 10 bases. CDR1 and CDR2 (germline): SGHNT, YYREEE (reference sequence). The CDR3 contains 15 residues. CDR3: CASSLDPGTNTEAFF. The CDR3 DNA reads as TGTGCCAGCAGCTTGGATCCAGGGACGAACACTGAAGCTTTCTTT.

This clone was seen only once. V is TRBV5-1 and J is TRBJ2-7; 10 nucleotides match TRBD1. Per germline, CDR1 SGHRS and CDR2 YFSETQ. The CDR3 sequence is 16 residues long. V dropped 5 bases and J dropped 0; count of bases not matched to a gene: 8. This CDR3 reads CASSPGQGVSSYEQYF. The CDR3 DNA reads as TGCGCCAGCAGTCCTGGACAGGGGGTGAGCTCCTACGAGCAGTACTTC.

The J gene is TRBJ1-1, the V gene TRBV29-1; D may be TRBD1 (5 bases). Germline-derived CDR1 and CDR2 are SQVTM and ANQGSEA. This CDR3 has 13 amino acids. Trimming stripped 7 bases from V and 1 base from J, with 13 bases between. The chain's CDR3 is CSAVAQANTEAFF. The DNA of the CDR3 is TGCAGCGCCGTCGCACAGGCGAACACTGAAGCTTTCTTT.

The V call is TRBV9, the J call TRBJ1-2, with a tentative D call TRBD1 (6 bases). Per the germline V gene, CDR1 is SGDLS and CDR2 is YYNGEE. The CDR3 has 14 residues. Trimming stripped 4 bases from V and 4 bases from J, with 14 bases between. The CDR3 here is CASSNLDRIYGYTF. In DNA, the CDR3 is TGTGCCAGCAGCAATTTGGACAGAATCTATGGCTACACCTTC.

This sequence joins TRBV5-4 and TRBJ1-1; the match to TRBD1 covers 7 bases. V trimming: 4 bases; J trimming: 2 bases; junction bases outside the gene matches: 5. The CDR3 extends over 14 amino acids. Germline V gives CDR1 SGHNT, CDR2 YYREEE (reference sequence). The CDR3 loop is CASSIGTDNTEAFF. In DNA form, the CDR3 reads TGTGCCAGCAGCATAGGGACAGACAACACTGAAGCTTTCTTT.

This clone was picked up a small number of times. The chain joins TRBV7-9 to TRBJ2-3, with TRBD2 matching 14 bases. The V gene end was trimmed by 5 bases and the J gene end by 5 bases; junction bases not matched to a gene: 15. There are 19 residues in the CDR3. CDR1 and CDR2 from the germline V gene are SEHNR and FQNEAQ (reference sequence). CDR3 protein: CASSPGLAGGAGRLDTQYF. The DNA of the CDR3 is TGTGCCAGCAGCCCCGGACTAGCGGGGGGTGCCGGGCGGCTAGATACGCAGTATTTT.

There are a few counts of this clone. The chain employs TRBV5-4 and TRBJ2-7, with a weak D call TRBD1 (6 bases). V was shortened by 0 bases and J by 5 bases, with 9 bases between the two germline ends. The CDR3 spans 13 residues. Germline assignment: CDR1 SGHNT and CDR2 YYREEE (reference sequence). CDR3 in DNA: TGTGCCAGCAGCTTGGGGGACATCAACGAGCAGTACTTC. Its protein is CASSLGDINEQYF.

Written as DNA, the CDR3 is TGTGCCAGCAGACTCCGGCCGTCCTACAATGAGCAGTTCTTC. This sequence encodes CASRLRPSYNEQFF. J is TRBJ2-1 and V is TRBV6-5; no reliable D call. The CDR3 sequence is 14 residues long. Germline CDR1 reads MNHEY; CDR2 reads SVGAGI. V dropped 6 bases and J dropped 1 base, with 10 bases sitting between them.

The chain employs TRBV4-1 and TRBJ1-2; maybe TRBD1 (5 bases). Looked up from germline, CDR1 is MGHRA and CDR2 is YSYEKL. Trimming removed 1 base from V and 4 bases from J, with 10 bases in between. The CDR3 has 14 amino acids. CDR3 loop: CASSQAAGGYGYTF. The CDR3 nucleotides are TGCGCCAGCAGCCAAGCGGCGGGGGGCTATGGCTACACCTTC.

This clone has only one observation. One junction end does not reproduce the germline sequence, and a read error may be involved. V gene TRBV7-9 combines with J gene TRBJ2-2; D gene uncertain. This CDR3 is built from 15 residues. CDR1 and CDR2 (germline): SEHNR, FQNEAQ (reference sequence). The CDR3 spells CASSLVLGNSGELFF. CDR3 nucleotide sequence: TGTGCCAGCAGCTTAGTGCTGGGGAACTCCGGGGAGCTGTTTTTT.

This chain links TRBV6-1 with TRBJ1-4; D is perhaps TRBD1 (5 bases). Germline V gene lookup returns CDR1 MNHNS and CDR2 SASEGT. Deletions cut 1 base from V and 8 bases from J, with 23 bases between. The CDR3 runs to 18 residues. CDR3 sequence: CASSEEGRGRRRTEKLFF. For the CDR3, the DNA is TGTGCCAGCAGTGAAGAAGGAAGGGGACGCAGGCGGACGGAAAAACTGTTTTTT.

This chain links TRBV5-1 with TRBJ1-1, with D maybe TRBD1 (5 bases). Germline loops: CDR1 SGHRS, CDR2 YFSETQ. V was clipped by 3 bases and J by 0 bases, with 9 bases between them. The CDR3 runs to 14 residues. In nucleotides, the CDR3 is TGCGCCAGCAGCTGGGAGACAGTGAACACTGAAGCTTTCTTT. The encoded protein is CASSWETVNTEAFF.

The chain combines TRBV7-9 with TRBJ1-2; D remains unclear. The CDR3 contains 16 residues. V was pared by 5 bases and J by 4 bases, with 20 bases between. CDR1 SEHNR and CDR2 FQNEAQ come from the germline V gene (reference sequence). The CDR3, as DNA: TGTGCCAGCAGCCCCGGTGTCGGCGGCCAATCCTATGGCTACACCTTC. As protein: CASSPGVGGQSYGYTF.

As to this clone: Compared with germline, one end of the junction differs, possibly owing to a read error. The CDR3 region is CASSIAGGPTDTQYF. CDR3 DNA: TGTGCCAGCAGCATAGCGGGGGGGCCGACAGATACGCAGTATTTT. The chain employs TRBV7-9 and TRBJ2-3; 11 bases align to TRBD2. The CDR3 is made up of 15 amino acids. CDR1 is SEHNR and CDR2 is FQNEAQ in the germline V gene (reference sequence).

The chain employs TRBV6-1 and TRBJ1-2; 7 bases align to TRBD1. The length of the CDR3 is 15 residues. Germline V gene lookup returns CDR1 MNHNS and CDR2 SASEGT. With V trimmed by 6 bases and J by 2 bases, 9 bases remained unmatched. The CDR3 DNA reads TGTGCCAGCAGAGATCACAGGGGATACAACTATGGCTACACCTTC. It yields the protein CASRDHRGYNYGYTF.

The gene calls are TRBV10-3 and TRBJ1-4; 9 positions match TRBD1. V shed 6 bases and J 6 bases; nucleotides not matched to a gene: 5. Germline V gene data show CDR1 as ENHRY and CDR2 as SYGVKD. The CDR3 length is 14 residues. The CDR3 loop is CAISRQGGDEKLFF. CDR3 in DNA: TGTGCCATCAGCCGACAGGGGGGAGATGAAAAACTGTTTTTT.

The chain uses TRBV6-6 and TRBJ2-7; perhaps TRBD1 as D (6 bases). This CDR3 spans 13 amino acids. V lost 8 bases and J 1 base, leaving 12 bases between the germline ends. Germline V gives CDR1 MNHNY, CDR2 SVGAGI (reference sequence). CDR3 bases: TGTGCCAGCTTAAACGACAGGTCCTACGAGCAGTACTTC. Its translation is CASLNDRSYEQYF.

This chain joins TRBV10-2 and TRBJ1-6, with a possible D match to TRBD1 (6 bases). In germline, CDR1 is WSHSY, CDR2 SAAADI. Trimming cost V 3 bases and J 10 bases, with 10 bases left between them. This CDR3 contains 13 residues. The CDR3 nucleotides are TGCGCCAGCAGTGAACAGGGTTGGTCACCCCTCCACTTT. It specifies CASSEQGWSPLHF.

V is TRBV5-6 and J is TRBJ1-6; D ambiguous. CDR3 length: 13 residues. The germline CDR1 and CDR2 sequences are SGHDT and YYEEEE. Deletions cut 5 bases from V and 3 bases from J, with 6 bases between. CDR3: CASSWDYNSPLHF. In nucleotides, the CDR3 is TGTGCCAGCAGTTGGGACTATAATTCACCCCTCCACTTT. The full variable domain, its missing parts supplied by reference TRBV5-6 and TRBJ1-6, is DAGVTQSPTHLIKTRGQQVTLRCSPKSGHDTVSWYQQALGQGPQFIFQYYEEEERQRGNFPDRFSGHQFPNYSSELNVNALLLGDSALYLCASSWDYNSPLHFGNGTRLTVT.

The chain is built from TRBV5-6 and TRBJ2-4; D call uncertain. The germline CDR1 and CDR2 sequences are SGHDT and YYEEEE. There are 14 residues in the CDR3. V shed 0 bases and J shed 4 bases, with 8 bases lying between them. The CDR3 coding sequence is TGTGCCAGCAGCTTGGGGCAGACGAAAAACATTCAGTACTTC. Translating it yields CASSLGQTKNIQYF. The complete variable domain, with remaining parts taken from reference TRBV5-6 and TRBJ2-4, reads DAGVTQSPTHLIKTRGQQVTLRCSPKSGHDTVSWYQQALGQGPQFIFQYYEEEERQRGNFPDRFSGHQFPNYSSELNVNALLLGDSALYLCASSLGQTKNIQYFGAGTRLSVL.

The chain combines TRBV6-1 with TRBJ2-6; D is undetermined. Germline V gene data show CDR1 as MNHNS and CDR2 as SASEGT. This CDR3 is built from 15 residues. Trimming removed 3 bases at V and 0 bases at J, with 6 bases between. Here the CDR3 DNA reads TGTGCCAGCAGTGAGCACCTCTCTGGGGCCAACGTCCTGACTTTC. Its protein is CASSEHLSGANVLTF.

The DNA for the CDR3 is TGTGCCAGCAGATCCACCGGGGGGCATGAAGCTTTCTTT. Encoded protein: CASRSTGGHEAFF. The chain recombines TRBV6-1 with TRBJ1-1; a weak D match, TRBD1 (6 bases). V gave up 6 bases and J gave up 7 bases, with 15 bases separating them. In germline, CDR1 is MNHNS, CDR2 SASEGT. This CDR3 comprises 13 residues.

The sample holds one count of this clone. The CDR3 coding sequence is TGTGCCAGCAGTGCCGGACAGGGTCCCTATGGCTACACCTTC. This codes for CASSAGQGPYGYTF. The chain employs TRBV6-4 and TRBJ1-2, with 8 bases lining up with TRBD1. Germline V lookup: CDR1 MRHNA, CDR2 SNTAGT. The CDR3 is 14 amino acids. Trimming took 4 bases from V and 4 from J; bases not matched to a gene: 5.